Listed below are T cell receptor beta chains from one sample, sequenced in a study of blood T cell repertoires in COVID-19. The repertoire was sequenced with immunoSEQ multiplex PCR; TCRdb's copy has only in-frame clones and lacks some. The sample lists 240,000 or so clones, about four fifths occurring once. The source material was peripheral blood. The receptors were sampled from a woman of 80 years or more with acute or convalescent COVID-19. Both conserved end residues are part of each CDR3. A D gene is named only where the DNA matches it firmly. Rows may omit the clone size; those that give it use once, few, many or a size class.

NA	NA	TRBV5-1	TRBJ2-1	TGCGCCAGCAGCCCCATTGCGCTAACAGGGTACAATGAGCAGTTCTTC	CASSPIALTGYNEQFF
TRBD1	NA	TRBV19	TRBJ2-7	TGTGCCAGTAGTCCGAGGACAGGGGGCGGTTACGAGCAGTACTTC	CASSPRTGGGYEQYF
TRBD1	NA	TRBV5-8	TRBJ1-5	TGTGCCAGCAGCTTGGGAGACAGGGCAGATGGCAATCAGCCCCAGCATTTT	CASSLGDRADGNQPQHF
NA	NA	TRBV24-1	TRBJ2-2	TGTGCCACCAGTGATCAGGCGAACACCGGGGAGCTGTTTTTT	CATSDQANTGELFF
NA	NA	TRBV6-6	TRBJ2-2	TGTGCCAGCAGTAGGAGGAGGGGCACCGGGGAGCTGTTTTTT	CASSRRRGTGELFF
NA	NA	TRBV7-8	TRBJ2-3	TGTGCCAGCAGCGACCGGGACTTATACACAGATACGCAGTATTTT	CASSDRDLYTDTQYF
NA	NA	TRBV11-3	TRBJ1-6	TGTGCCAGCAGCTTAGGAGGGCCAAATACGGGGGGGGATTCACCCCTCCACTTT	CASSLGGPNTGGDSPLHF
TRBD1	NA	TRBV18	TRBJ2-7	TGTGCCAGCTCATTCGGACAGGGTCCTGGAGAGCAGTACTTC	CASSFGQGPGEQYF
TRBD2	NA	TRBV30	TRBJ2-7	TGTGCCTGGAGTCGAACTGCTAGCGGGGAGTACGAGCAGTACTTC	CAWSRTASGEYEQYF
NA	once	TRBV7-9	TRBJ1-2	TGTGCCAGCAGCTTAGGGGGAGGCGGTATGGATGGCTACACCTTC	CASSLGGGGMDGYTF
TRBD2	NA	TRBV25-1	TRBJ2-3	TGTGCCAGCAGTTTAGCGGGGGGCGTAGATACGCAGTATTTT	CASSLAGGVDTQYF
NA	NA	TRBV2	TRBJ2-7	TGTGCCGGGGGGTACTCCTACTTCGAGCAGTACTTC	CAGGYSYFEQYF
NA	NA	TRBV5-8	TRBJ1-6	TGTGCCAGCAGTCCCACAGGGAGCAGGGCCTATAATTCACCCCTCCACTTT	CASSPTGSRAYNSPLHF
NA	NA	TRBV3-1/TRBV3-2	TRBJ2-1	TGTGCCAGCAGCCCTCTCCGGACAGCTCGGGAGCAGTTCTTC	CASSPLRTAREQFF
NA	NA	TRBV10-3	TRBJ2-7	TGTGCCATCAGTGAGTCCTTTCCTCGGGCGGGCGAGCAGTACTTC	CAISESFPRAGEQYF
NA	once	TRBV2	TRBJ2-7	TGTGCCAGCAGTGTCGGCGGCGAGCAGTACTTC	CASSVGGEQYF
NA	NA	TRBV29-1	TRBJ2-2	TGCAGCGGTTATACCGGGACAAGGGGCACCGGGGAGCTGTTTTTT	CSGYTGTRGTGELFF
TRBD2	NA	TRBV7-8	TRBJ2-2	TGTGCCAGCAGCTCTCGGACTAGCGGGGGGAGGCTAACCGGGGAGCTGTTTTTT	CASSSRTSGGRLTGELFF
NA	once	TRBV5-6	TRBJ2-7	TGTGCCAGCAGCTTGAAATCCTCACTGGGGGCGCTTTACGAGCAGTACTTC	CASSLKSSLGALYEQYF
NA	few	TRBV18	TRBJ2-4	TGTGCCAGCTCACCACCGGGCAGTATAGCCAAAAACATTCAGTACTTC	CASSPPGSIAKNIQYF
TRBD1	NA	TRBV11-3	TRBJ2-7	TGTGCCAGCAGCTTCGCCGGGACAGGGTCCTACGAGCAGTACTTC	CASSFAGTGSYEQYF
NA	NA	TRBV6-1	TRBJ2-2	TGTGCCAGCAGTGAAGAACGCCAGAGGACCGGGGAGCTGTTTTTT	CASSEERQRTGELFF
NA	NA	TRBV19	TRBJ1-5	TGTGCCAGTAGCTACAGGGAGTTAGGTCAGCCCCAGCATTTT	CASSYRELGQPQHF
NA	NA	TRBV2	TRBJ2-7	TGTGCCAGCAGTCGGGACAACTACTCCTACGAGCAGTACTTC	CASSRDNYSYEQYF
TRBD1	NA	TRBV5-1	TRBJ1-1	TGCGCCAGCAGCTCGGGACAGAGTTTCGCTGAAGCTTTCTTT	CASSSGQSFAEAFF
NA	NA	TRBV5-1	TRBJ1-3	TGCGCCAGCAGCTTGGAGGCAGGACTATCTGGAAACACCATATATTTT	CASSLEAGLSGNTIYF
TRBD1	NA	TRBV2	TRBJ2-2	TGTGCCAGCAAAGGGACAGGGGCTGGGGTCGGGGAGCTGTTTTTT	CASKGTGAGVGELFF
TRBD1	NA	TRBV6-1	TRBJ1-2	TGTGCCAGCAGTGAAGAGAGACAGGGGGCTTACGGCTACACCTTC	CASSEERQGAYGYTF
TRBD1	NA	TRBV11-3	TRBJ2-7	TGTGCCAGCAGCATCGGGACAGGGAACGAGCAGTACTTC	CASSIGTGNEQYF
NA	once	TRBV6-5	TRBJ2-3	TGTGCCAGCAGGGCACAGGGTTCAAGCACAGATACGCAGTATTTT	CASRAQGSSTDTQYF
TRBD1	NA	TRBV28	TRBJ1-2	TGTGCCAGCCGAGGACAGGTCTATGGCTACACCTTC	CASRGQVYGYTF
TRBD2	NA	TRBV4-1	TRBJ2-1	TGCGCCAGCAGCCGAGAGCTTAGCGGGGGGAACAATGAGCAGTTCTTC	CASSRELSGGNNEQFF
NA	NA	TRBV4-1	TRBJ2-6	TGCGCCAGCAGCCAAGATTGGGGGCAGGGGGCCAACGTCCTGACTTTC	CASSQDWGQGANVLTF
TRBD2	NA	TRBV28	TRBJ2-5	TGTGCCAGCAGTTTATGGGGGGGGAGGGAGACCCAGTACTTC	CASSLWGGRETQYF
TRBD2	NA	TRBV7-9	TRBJ2-1	TGTGCCAGCAGCTTAGATGGTCGGGGGGCCTACAATGAGCAGTTCTTC	CASSLDGRGAYNEQFF
NA	NA	TRBV27	TRBJ2-5	TGTGCCAGCAGTCCCGCGGGGCGGGAGACCCAGTACTTC	CASSPAGRETQYF
TRBD1	NA	TRBV5-1	TRBJ1-2	TGCGCCAGCAGACCCGGGACAGGGGTCTATGGCTACACCTTC	CASRPGTGVYGYTF
NA	once	TRBV2	TRBJ2-7	TGTGCCAGCAGTGAATCACAAGAGCAGTACTTC	CASSESQEQYF
TRBD2	NA	TRBV29-1	TRBJ2-7	TGCAGCGTCCAATGGGGGAGGGGATCGTCCTACGAGCAGTACTTC	CSVQWGRGSSYEQYF
TRBD2	NA	TRBV6-5	TRBJ2-4	TGTGCCAGCAGCCGGACTGGGGGGGATAACATTCAGTACTTC	CASSRTGGDNIQYF
TRBD1	NA	TRBV19	TRBJ1-5	TGTGCCAGTAGTATCAACAGGGGCCCGAGCAATCAGCCCCAGCATTTT	CASSINRGPSNQPQHF
NA	NA	TRBV3-1/TRBV3-2	TRBJ2-2	TGTGCCAGCTCCTATTGGACTGAGAACGGGGAGCTGTTTTTT	CASSYWTENGELFF
TRBD1	NA	TRBV7-2	TRBJ1-6	TGTGCCAGCAGCTTAGGACAGGGGAAATCACCCCTCCACTTT	CASSLGQGKSPLHF
TRBD2	NA	TRBV5-1	TRBJ2-3	TGCGCCAGCAGCTTGGAGGGACTAGCGGGGGGCGCAGATACGCAGTATTTT	CASSLEGLAGGADTQYF